Below are 27 T cell receptor beta chains sequenced from a single sample in a study of technical replicates of blood from four donors (dated 2017 in TCRdb). Libraries were built with the immunoSEQ multiplex PCR assay. TCRdb took over this immuneACCESS table, retaining in-frame rearrangements with V and J assigned. Such tables are incomplete; in checked studies, under half of the missing clones stem from an unresolved V gene, and the remainder is unexplained. For this sample the table gives some 80,000 clones, of which around four fifths were detected only once. The ten largest clones represent around 3.9% of the sample. The sequenced sample was PBMCs. The receptors were gathered from a human donor in good health. Some clones in this sample may be carry-over from other donors' samples.

The chain combines TRBV6-5 with TRBJ2-1, with unresolved D. Trimming cost V 6 bases and J 9 bases, with 9 bases left between them. Germline CDR1 MNHEY, CDR2 SVGAGI. This CDR3 region has 11 residues. CDR3 protein: CASSLGGEQFF. In DNA, the CDR3 is TGTGCCAGCAGCCTCGGCGGTGAGCAGTTCTTC.

Only a few counts were recorded for this clone. This chain links TRBV7-7 with TRBJ2-7; perhaps TRBD1 as D (5 bases). Germline V gene sequence: CDR1 SSHAT, CDR2 FNYEAQ (reference sequence). The CDR3 consists of 13 residues. V gave up 3 bases and J gave up 4 bases, with 10 bases separating them. This chain's CDR3 is CASSLDDRYEQYF. In DNA, the CDR3 is TGTGCCAGCAGCTTGGATGACAGATACGAGCAGTACTTC.

V and J are TRBV5-1 and TRBJ2-3; no clear D. The germline V and J ends were trimmed by 4 bases and 4 bases, with 4 bases remaining between them. The germline V gene encodes CDR1 SGHRS and CDR2 YFSETQ. The CDR3 runs to 11 residues. CDR3 coding DNA: TGCGCCAGCAGCCTGTCAGATACGCAGTATTTT. This translates into CASSLSDTQYF.

J is TRBJ2-7 and V is TRBV4-1; 7 nucleotides align to TRBD2. The CDR3 totals 14 residues. With 0 bases clipped from V and 5 bases from J, the junction kept 4 bases outside the gene matches. The germline V gene has CDR1 MGHRA and CDR2 YSYEKL. As DNA, the CDR3 is TGCGCCAGCAGCCAAGATATACTAGCGCACGAGCAGTACTTC. Its translation: CASSQDILAHEQYF.

The V gene is TRBV5-1, the J gene TRBJ2-1; 10 nucleotides match TRBD2. The CDR3 is 15 residues long. The V and J ends lost 0 bases and 6 bases, in that order; junction bases with no gene match: 3. The germline gives CDR1 SGHRS, CDR2 YFSETQ. The CDR3 here is CASSLGLAGVNEQFF. For the CDR3, the DNA is TGCGCCAGCAGCTTGGGGCTAGCGGGAGTCAATGAGCAGTTCTTC.

This chain joins TRBV19 and TRBJ1-2; TRBD1 matches 7 bases. V shed 6 bases, J shed 2 bases, and the junction held 6 bases outside the gene matches. CDR1 LNHDA and CDR2 SQIVND come from the germline V gene (reference sequence). The CDR3 extends over 14 amino acids. CDR3 residues: CASSLTGRNYGYTF. The CDR3 nucleotides read TGTGCCAGTAGCTTGACAGGGAGGAACTATGGCTACACCTTC.

V usage is TRBV2 and J usage is TRBJ2-1; 7 bases map to TRBD2. There are 12 residues in the CDR3. The ends lost 4 bases at V and 6 bases at J; junction bases unmatched: 0. From germline, CDR1 is SNHLY and CDR2 FYNNEI. The CDR3: CASSGLANEQFF. Here the CDR3 DNA reads TGTGCCAGCAGTGGACTAGCCAATGAGCAGTTCTTC.

The V and J genes are TRBV12-5 and TRBJ2-2; TRBD2 matches at 10 bases. V trimming: 4 bases; J trimming: 4 bases; junction bases outside the gene matches: 3. Germline-derived CDR1 and CDR2 are LGHNT and FRNRAP. The CDR3 is made up of 15 amino acids. The CDR3 is CASGSGLAATGELFF. CDR3 DNA: TGTGCTAGTGGTTCCGGACTAGCGGCCACCGGGGAGCTGTTTTTT. Combining the CDR3 with reference TRBV12-5 and TRBJ2-2 gives the whole variable domain DARVTQTPRHKVTEMGQEVTMRCQPILGHNTVFWYRQTMMQGLELLAYFRNRAPLDDSGMPKDRFSAEMPDATLATLKIQPSEPRDSAVYFCASGSGLAATGELFFGEGSRLTVL.

This clone was seen a handful of times. The chain employs TRBV7-9 and TRBJ2-5; 8 bases line up with TRBD2. In germline, CDR1 is SEHNR, CDR2 FQNEAQ (reference sequence). V trimming: 5 bases; J trimming: 4 bases; junction bases outside the gene matches: 12. The CDR3 loop spans 16 amino acids. The CDR3, as DNA: TGTGCCAGCAGCCCCCGATCGGGACTAGTAGGAGAGACCCAGTACTTC. Protein: CASSPRSGLVGETQYF.

The chain carries TRBV27 and TRBJ2-7; 8 bases align to TRBD1. V trimming: 4 bases; J trimming: 3 bases; junction bases outside the gene matches: 5. The length of the CDR3 is 14 residues. Per the germline V gene, CDR1 is MNHEY and CDR2 is SMNVEV (reference sequence). The CDR3 protein is CASSSGQGSYEQYF. The CDR3 DNA sequence: TGTGCCAGCAGTTCCGGACAGGGTAGCTACGAGCAGTACTTC.

V and J are TRBV7-2 and TRBJ2-7, with TRBD2 as a possible D gene (5 bases). This CDR3 contains 12 residues. CDR1 SGHTA and CDR2 FQGNSA come from the germline V gene. Trimming cost V 5 bases and J 2 bases, with 7 bases left between them. This CDR3 is CASSPGAYEQYF. The CDR3 bases are TGTGCCAGCAGCCCCGGGGCCTACGAGCAGTACTTC.

J is TRBJ2-7 and V is TRBV6-5; 7 bases fit TRBD1. The CDR3 length is 16 residues. V lost 2 bases, J lost 3 bases, and 10 bases stayed unmatched. CDR1 and CDR2 from the germline V gene are MNHEY and SVGAGI. CDR3 loop: CASSYPAGTAYYEQYF. Here the CDR3 DNA reads TGTGCCAGCAGTTACCCGGCAGGGACAGCCTACTACGAGCAGTACTTC.

V gene TRBV7-2 combines with J gene TRBJ1-2, with a tentative D call TRBD1 (5 bases). V shed 5 bases and J shed 7 bases, with 11 bases lying between them. The germline V gene encodes CDR1 SGHTA and CDR2 FQGNSA. This CDR3 has 12 residues. The CDR3, as DNA: TGTGCCAGCAGCGTTGACAGTTCTGGCTACACCTTC. Its protein is CASSVDSSGYTF. Supplemented by reference TRBV7-2 and TRBJ1-2, the full variable domain reads GAGVSQSPSNKVTEKGKDVELRCDPISGHTALYWYRQSLGQGLEFLIYFQGNSAPDKSGLPSDRFSAERTGGSVSTLTIQRTQQEDSAVYLCASSVDSSGYTFGSGTRLTVV.

The V call is TRBV2, the J call TRBJ2-1; D remains unclear. Looked up from germline, CDR1 is SNHLY and CDR2 is FYNNEI. V lost 2 bases to trimming and J lost 9 bases, with 5 bases between them. The CDR3 totals 11 residues. CDR3 protein: CASSERGEQFF. The CDR3 DNA sequence: TGTGCCAGCAGTGAAAGAGGTGAGCAGTTCTTC.

In its sample, this clone was seen once. The V and J genes are TRBV6-4 and TRBJ2-2; TRBD1 aligns across 10 bases. This CDR3 comprises 14 residues. CDR1 and CDR2 from the germline V gene are MRHNA and SNTAGT. With 8 bases clipped from V and 3 bases from J, the junction kept 3 bases outside the gene matches. The CDR3 coding sequence is TGTGCCAGCCGGGACAGGGGATACACCGGGGAGCTGTTTTTT. Translation: CASRDRGYTGELFF.

The chain carries TRBV7-2 and TRBJ1-2; D gene ambiguous. The CDR3 extends over 12 amino acids. Trimming stripped 5 bases from V and 4 bases from J, with 8 bases between. Germline CDR1 is SGHTA and CDR2 is FQGNSA. Here the CDR3 reads CASSRGSYGYTF. Written as DNA, the CDR3 is TGTGCCAGCAGCCGGGGTTCCTATGGCTACACCTTC.

This chain uses TRBV4-3 with TRBJ1-2; D may be TRBD1 (6 bases). Germline V gene data show CDR1 as LGHNA and CDR2 as YSLEER. CDR3 length: 16 amino acids. Trimming left V 4 bases short and J 4 bases short, with 19 bases between. This CDR3 reads CASSLRVAGDGYGYTF. CDR3 nucleotide sequence: TGCGCCAGCAGCCTCCGTGTGGCAGGGGATGGCTATGGCTACACCTTC.

In this sample, this clone turned up a few times. The chain has TRBV5-1 and TRBJ1-2; 7 bases map to TRBD1. After removal of 5 bases from V and 4 bases from J, the junction contained 8 bases not matched to a gene. Germline V CDR1 and CDR2: SGHRS, YFSETQ. The CDR3 is made up of 14 amino acids. CDR3 sequence (DNA): TGCGCCAGCAGTCTAACAGGGGACCGCTATGGCTACACCTTC. Translated: CASSLTGDRYGYTF.

The V and J genes are TRBV7-3 and TRBJ2-6; D not resolved. Per germline, CDR1 SGHTA and CDR2 FQGTGA. This CDR3 has 15 amino acids. V was clipped by 2 bases and J by 0 bases, with 5 bases between them. The CDR3 here is CASSLASSGANVLTF. The CDR3 region has the DNA TGTGCCAGCAGCTTAGCTAGCTCTGGGGCCAACGTCCTGACTTTC.

V usage is TRBV4-1 and J usage is TRBJ2-7; D is perhaps TRBD1 (5 bases). This CDR3 spans 16 amino acids. The V gene's germline CDR1 is MGHRA and CDR2 YSYEKL. V was clipped by 0 bases and J by 3 bases, with 15 bases between them. The CDR3 region is CASSQDQRGDRYEQYF. In nucleotides, the CDR3 is TGCGCCAGCAGCCAAGATCAAAGGGGCGACCGCTACGAGCAGTACTTC.

The chain employs TRBV5-6 and TRBJ2-7, with 12 nucleotides matching TRBD2. V lost 3 bases and J lost 1; bases outside the gene matches: 8. Germline V lookup: CDR1 SGHDT, CDR2 YYEEEE. CDR3 size: 17 residues. The CDR3 reads CASSYGTSGLSSYEQYF. The CDR3 DNA reads as TGTGCCAGCAGCTACGGGACTAGCGGGCTGTCGTCCTACGAGCAGTACTTC.

The gene calls are TRBV20-1 and TRBJ2-1; D is uncertain. This CDR3 is built from 9 residues. Trimming took off 5 bases at V and 12 bases at J, with 8 bases between the two ends. CDR1 is DFQATT, CDR2 SNEGSKA, per germline (reference sequence). The CDR3 DNA reads as TGCAGTGCTGGCAATCCGCAGTTCTTC. It specifies CSAGNPQFF.

V usage is TRBV5-1 and J usage is TRBJ2-2, with TRBD2 matching over 13 bases. Germline V lookup: CDR1 SGHRS, CDR2 YFSETQ. This CDR3 has 18 residues. Trimming took 3 bases from V and 4 from J; bases not matched to a gene: 9. The CDR3 DNA sequence: TGCGCCAGCAGCTCTGGACTAGCGGGAGCCGAAGGCACCGGGGAGCTGTTTTTT. Residues: CASSSGLAGAEGTGELFF.

The gene calls are TRBV15 and TRBJ1-5; no firm D call. The CDR3 extends over 16 amino acids. V was trimmed by 0 bases and J by 0 bases, leaving 9 bases between them. The germline gives CDR1 LNHNV, CDR2 YYDKDF (reference sequence). The CDR3 region has the DNA TGTGCCACCAGCAGAGATCAGGCAGGTAGCAATCAGCCCCAGCATTTT. This encodes CATSRDQAGSNQPQHF. Full variable domain (missing parts from reference TRBV15 and TRBJ1-5): DAMVIQNPRYQVTQFGKPVTLSCSQTLNHNVMYWYQQKSSQAPKLLFHYYDKDFNNEADTPDNFQSRRPNTSFCFLDIRSPGLGDTAMYLCATSRDQAGSNQPQHFGDGTRLSIL.

This clone counts as medium-sized. For the CDR3, the DNA is TGTGCCAGCAGCGCCGGGGGACTAGCGGGAGTCCCTCGGTCCTACGAGCAGTACTTC. Protein sequence: CASSAGGLAGVPRSYEQYF. The chain joins TRBV9 to TRBJ2-7; the match to TRBD2 covers 14 bases. CDR3 length equals 19 residues. V lost 3 bases, J lost 1 base, and 12 bases stayed unmatched. CDR1 and CDR2 (germline): SGDLS, YYNGEE.

The rearrangement links TRBV9 to TRBJ2-1; D is perhaps TRBD1 (5 bases). The CDR3 totals 12 residues. The V gene lost 4 bases and the J gene lost 5 bases, with 7 bases spanning the gap. CDR1 and CDR2 from the germline V gene are SGDLS and YYNGEE. The CDR3 coding sequence is TGTGCCAGCAGCTCACAGGACAATGAGCAGTTCTTC. Its translation: CASSSQDNEQFF.

V and J are TRBV5-1 and TRBJ2-1; unclear D gene. Deletions cut 0 bases from V and 2 bases from J, with 9 bases between. Germline V CDR1 and CDR2: SGHRS, YFSETQ. There are 15 residues in the CDR3. CDR3 amino acids: CASSLVGETYNEQFF. The CDR3 region has the DNA TGCGCCAGCAGCTTGGTAGGAGAAACCTACAATGAGCAGTTCTTC.